Listed below are T cell receptor beta chains from one sample, sequenced in a study of blood T cell dynamics during melanoma immunotherapy. Here immunoSEQ multiplex PCR was the method, and the copy in TCRdb shows in-frame clones only, minus some. The sample contains around 16,000 clones, 91% of which appear only once. The sample was blood, taken from a patient treated with checkpoint blockade. The receptor set was obtained from a human donor with melanoma. CDR3s include the opening cysteine and the closing phenylalanine or tryptophan. A D gene is named only where the DNA matches it firmly. Rows may omit the clone size; those that give it use once, few, many or a size class.

>TRBV2|TRBJ2-1|NA|NA
CASSVTSSYNEQFF
TGTGCCAGCAGTGTGACTAGCTCCTACAATGAGCAGTTCTTC
>TRBV29-1|TRBJ2-2|TRBD1|NA
CSEQGVNTGELFF
TGCAGCGAACAGGGGGTAAACACCGGGGAGCTGTTTTTT
>TRBV10-1|TRBJ2-3|TRBD1|once
CASSRGQGTDTQYF
TGCGCCAGCAGTAGGGGACAGGGCACAGATACGCAGTATTTT
>TRBV10-3|TRBJ1-3|NA|NA
CAISESGPWQLSSGNTIYF
TGTGCCATCAGTGAGTCAGGCCCGTGGCAGTTAAGCTCTGGAAACACCATATATTTT
>TRBV6-4|TRBJ1-2|TRBD1|NA
CASSNPGQPGGYTF
TGTGCCAGCAGCAACCCGGGACAGCCGGGTGGCTACACCTTC
>TRBV7-2|TRBJ2-3|TRBD1|NA
CASSLADRNTQYF
TGTGCCAGCAGCTTAGCGGACAGGAATACGCAGTATTTT
>TRBV29-1|TRBJ2-3|NA|NA
CSVDEKGTDTQYF
TGCAGCGTTGATGAGAAGGGCACAGATACGCAGTATTTT
>TRBV7-9|TRBJ1-5|TRBD1|NA
CASSADRGNNQPQHF
TGTGCCAGCAGCGCCGACAGGGGAAACAATCAGCCCCAGCATTTT
>TRBV5-5|TRBJ1-5|TRBD1|NA
CASRGEAGGHQPQHF
TGTGCCAGCAGGGGTGAGGCAGGGGGCCATCAGCCCCAGCATTTT
>TRBV28|TRBJ1-2|NA|NA
CASLRDGIYGYTF
TGTGCCAGCCTCCGGGACGGCATCTATGGCTACACCTTC
>TRBV15|TRBJ1-5|NA|NA
CATSERSQGPSNQPQHF
TGTGCCACCAGCGAGAGGTCGCAGGGGCCCTCTAATCAGCCCCAGCATTTT
>TRBV19|TRBJ1-2|NA|NA
CASSWDGNYGYTF
TGTGCCAGTAGTTGGGACGGTAACTATGGCTACACCTTC
>TRBV19|TRBJ2-3|TRBD1|once
CASSPGQGTDTQYF
TGTGCCAGTAGTCCTGGACAGGGGACAGATACGCAGTATTTT
>TRBV5-8|TRBJ2-7|NA|NA
CASSPRYEQYF
TGTGCCAGCAGCCCTAGGTACGAGCAGTACTTC
>TRBV11-1|TRBJ2-1|TRBD2|NA
CASGLAGFYNEQFF
TGTGCCAGCGGGCTAGCGGGATTCTACAATGAGCAGTTCTTC
>TRBV11-2|TRBJ1-6|TRBD1|NA
CASSQGVLGQHNSPLHF
TGTGCCAGCAGCCAAGGGGTATTGGGACAGCATAATTCACCCCTCCACTTT
>TRBV6-1|TRBJ2-7|NA|NA
CALAGGTNDEQYF
TGTGCCCTCGCGGGTGGAACTAACGACGAGCAGTACTTC
>TRBV6-1|TRBJ1-5|TRBD1|NA
CASRGTGQINQPQHF
TGTGCCAGCAGGGGGACAGGGCAGATTAATCAGCCCCAGCATTTT
>TRBV30|TRBJ2-7|NA|once
CAWSGAYEQYF
TGTGCCTGGAGTGGGGCTTATGAGCAGTACTTC
>TRBV5-1|TRBJ2-3|NA|NA
CASSPDTDTQYF
TGCGCCAGCAGCCCTGACACAGATACGCAGTATTTT
>TRBV7-9|TRBJ1-2|NA|NA
CASSFEVPGYTF
TGTGCCAGCAGCTTCGAGGTTCCTGGCTACACCTTC
>TRBV7-6|TRBJ1-2|NA|NA
CASSLGRGKGYTF
TGTGCCAGCAGCTTAGGCCGGGGTAAAGGCTACACCTTC
>TRBV27|TRBJ1-2|NA|NA
CASSLGANYGYTF
TGTGCCAGCAGTTTGGGAGCTAACTATGGCTACACCTTC
>TRBV5-6|TRBJ1-2|TRBD1|NA
CASSRDRGVKGYTF
TGTGCCAGCAGCAGGGACAGGGGGGTGAAGGGCTACACCTTC
>TRBV7-2|TRBJ1-5|TRBD1|few
CASSKTGGNQPQHF
TGTGCCAGCAGCAAAACAGGGGGCAATCAGCCCCAGCATTTT
>TRBV5-6|TRBJ2-7|NA|NA
CASSLGIYYEQYF
TGTGCCAGCAGCCTCGGGATTTACTACGAGCAGTACTTC
>TRBV6-1|TRBJ2-7|TRBD2|NA
CASTRGAFYEQYF
TGTGCCAGCACGCGGGGGGCTTTTTACGAGCAGTACTTC
>TRBV12-5|TRBJ2-2|TRBD2|once
CASGAASGGLAGAKAGELFF
TGTGCTAGTGGTGCCGCCAGTGGGGGACTAGCGGGAGCAAAAGCCGGGGAGCTGTTTTTT
>TRBV11-1|TRBJ1-1|NA|NA
CASSHRQMNTEAFF
TGTGCCAGCAGCCACCGACAGATGAACACTGAAGCTTTCTTT
>TRBV14|TRBJ1-1|NA|NA
CASSQGVVTEAFF
TGTGCCAGCAGCCAAGGGGTGGTCACTGAAGCTTTCTTT
>TRBV4-3|TRBJ2-3|NA|once
CASSRSGLLTDTQYF
TGCGCCAGCAGCCGGTCGGGACTGCTCACAGATACGCAGTATTTT
>TRBV10-3|TRBJ1-2|TRBD1|NA
CATKGTGDYGYTF
TGTGCCACGAAGGGGACAGGGGACTATGGCTACACCTTC
>TRBV2|TRBJ2-2|TRBD2|NA
CASTQRGGDTGELFF
TGTGCCAGCACCCAGCGGGGCGGGGACACCGGGGAGCTGTTTTTT
>TRBV5-4|TRBJ2-3|NA|NA
CASSPPESDTQYF
TGTGCCAGCAGCCCGCCTGAATCAGATACGCAGTATTTT
>TRBV6-6|TRBJ1-4|NA|NA
CASSPPGSEKLFF
TGTGCCAGCAGTCCCCCAGGCTCCGAAAAACTGTTTTTT
>TRBV30|TRBJ2-7|NA|NA
CAWGRSDYEQYF
TGTGCCTGGGGGCGTAGCGACTACGAGCAGTACTTC
>TRBV5-1|TRBJ2-2|NA|NA
CASSLPGSNTGELFF
TGCGCCAGCAGCTTGCCAGGATCAAACACCGGGGAGCTGTTTTTT
>TRBV7-8|TRBJ2-3|NA|NA
CASPPTTGRSTDTQYF
TGTGCCAGCCCTCCAACCACAGGGAGGAGCACAGATACGCAGTATTTT
>TRBV10-3|TRBJ2-1|TRBD2|once
CAISPGPAGGPTEQFF
TGTGCCATCAGTCCGGGGCCAGCGGGAGGGCCCACGGAGCAGTTCTTC
>TRBV4-3|TRBJ1-6|NA|NA
CASSQDLGAGADSPLHF
TGCGCCAGCAGCCAAGATCTTGGGGCAGGGGCCGATTCACCCCTCCACTTT
>TRBV7-2|TRBJ1-2|NA|NA
CASSLARRQTYGYTF
TGTGCCAGCAGCTTAGCCCGACGGCAGACCTATGGCTACACCTTC
>TRBV7-9|TRBJ2-3|TRBD2|NA
CASSPTSGNTDTQYF
TGTGCCAGCAGCCCCACTAGCGGGAACACAGATACGCAGTATTTT
>TRBV27|TRBJ2-7|NA|NA
CASRPYRDGSYEQYF
TGTGCCAGCAGACCCTATCGGGACGGTTCCTACGAGCAGTACTTC
>TRBV30|TRBJ1-1|NA|NA
CAWSRDPNTEAFF
TGTGCCTGGAGTAGGGATCCGAACACTGAAGCTTTCTTT
>TRBV19|TRBJ2-4|NA|NA
CASSIGSRSGDIQYF
TGTGCCAGTAGTATAGGGAGCCGGTCTGGAGACATTCAGTACTTC
>TRBV2|TRBJ2-1|TRBD2|NA
CASSDRLMWGGTYNEQFF
TGTGCCAGCAGTGACCGCCTCATGTGGGGGGGGACCTACAATGAGCAGTTCTTC
>TRBV18|TRBJ1-1|TRBD1|NA
CASSPRGPDAFF
TGTGCCAGCTCACCAAGGGGGCCGGATGCTTTCTTT
>TRBV28|TRBJ1-1|NA|NA
CASSSLQAFF
TGTGCCAGCAGTTCTCTCCAAGCTTTCTTT
>TRBV6-4|TRBJ2-3|TRBD2|NA
CASSQAGGPPYTQYF
TGTGCCAGCAGTCAAGCGGGAGGGCCTCCTTATACGCAGTATTTT
>TRBV2|TRBJ1-2|TRBD1|NA
CASRGTGDGYTF
TGTGCCAGCAGGGGGACAGGTGATGGCTACACCTTC
>TRBV19|TRBJ1-3|NA|NA
CASISTPGNTIYF
TGTGCCAGTATCTCGACCCCTGGAAACACCATATATTTT
>TRBV18|TRBJ2-7|NA|NA
CASSAPTSYEQYF
TGTGCCAGCTCAGCCCCTACCTCCTACGAGCAGTACTTC
>TRBV2|TRBJ2-3|NA|few
CASRRTPADTQYF
TGTGCCAGCCGTCGGACTCCCGCGGATACGCAGTATTTT
>TRBV7-8|TRBJ2-2|TRBD2|NA
CASSLDSAGLTGELFF
TGTGCCAGCAGCTTAGATTCAGCGGGATTAACCGGGGAGCTGTTTTTT
>TRBV5-4|TRBJ2-2|NA|NA
CASSLGGTNTGELFF
TGTGCCAGCAGCCTAGGGGGGACTAACACCGGGGAGCTGTTTTTT
>TRBV6-5|TRBJ1-1|NA|NA
CASSTQGYGYTEAFF
TGTGCCAGCAGTACCCAAGGGTATGGATACACTGAAGCTTTCTTT
>TRBV7-2|TRBJ1-1|NA|NA
CASSLSGGHTEAFF
TGTGCCAGCAGCTTATCCGGGGGGCATACTGAAGCTTTCTTT
>TRBV18|TRBJ1-1|TRBD1|NA
CASSPMTGPGTEAFF
TGTGCCAGCTCTCCTATGACAGGGCCTGGGACTGAAGCTTTCTTT
>TRBV27|TRBJ2-3|NA|NA
CASAILKGHTDTQYF
TGTGCCAGCGCAATACTTAAAGGGCACACAGATACGCAGTATTTT